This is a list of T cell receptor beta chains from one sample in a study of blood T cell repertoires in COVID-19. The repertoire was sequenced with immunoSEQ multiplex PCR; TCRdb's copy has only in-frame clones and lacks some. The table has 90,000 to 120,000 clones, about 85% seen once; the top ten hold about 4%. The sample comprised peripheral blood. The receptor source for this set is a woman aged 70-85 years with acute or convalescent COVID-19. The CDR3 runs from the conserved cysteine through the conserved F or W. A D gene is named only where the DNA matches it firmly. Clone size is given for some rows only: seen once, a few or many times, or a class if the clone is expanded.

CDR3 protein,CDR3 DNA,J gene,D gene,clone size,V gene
CASSQVIAGGLSGELFF,TGCGCCAGCAGCCAAGTTATAGCGGGGGGCCTTAGCGGGGAGCTGTTTTTT,TRBJ2-2,TRBD2,few,TRBV4-3
CASSRDRGPSSYEQYF,TGTGCCAGCAGTAGGGACAGGGGTCCTAGCTCCTACGAGCAGTACTTC,TRBJ2-7,TRBD1,NA,TRBV27
CATSDSGEFRNQPQHF,TGTGCCACCAGTGATTCAGGGGAATTCCGCAATCAGCCCCAGCATTTT,TRBJ1-5,NA,NA,TRBV24-1
CASSFGGDGYTF,TGTGCCAGCAGCTTTGGAGGAGATGGCTACACCTTC,TRBJ1-2,NA,NA,TRBV7-9
CASSFRGSDGYTF,TGCGCCAGCAGCTTCAGGGGGTCGGATGGCTACACCTTC,TRBJ1-2,TRBD1,NA,TRBV5-1
CASSGPSSYNEQFF,TGCGCCAGCAGCGGCCCTAGCTCCTACAATGAGCAGTTCTTC,TRBJ2-1,NA,NA,TRBV10-1
CSGNRASGVGTQYF,TGCAGCGGGAACAGGGCTAGCGGGGTGGGGACCCAGTACTTC,TRBJ2-5,TRBD2,NA,TRBV29-1
CASSSQGGEKLFF,TGTGCCAGCAGCTCACAAGGGGGTGAAAAACTGTTTTTT,TRBJ1-4,NA,NA,TRBV7-2
CASSRRDSQLYNSPLHF,TGTGCCAGCAGCCGCCGGGACAGCCAGTTATATAATTCACCCCTCCACTTT,TRBJ1-6,TRBD1,NA,TRBV5-6
CASSPGQDNSPLHF,TGCGCCAGCAGCCCCGGACAGGATAATTCACCCCTCCACTTT,TRBJ1-6,TRBD1,NA,TRBV5-1
CASRVDRDGGNQPQHF,TGTGCCAGCAGGGTGGACAGGGATGGTGGCAATCAGCCCCAGCATTTT,TRBJ1-5,TRBD1,NA,TRBV7-9
CASSSRDSNNSPLHF,TGTGCCAGCAGCAGCCGGGACAGCAATAATTCACCCCTCCACTTT,TRBJ1-6,TRBD1,NA,TRBV9
CASSLDAGQPQHF,TGCGCCAGCAGCTTGGACGCAGGGCAGCCCCAGCATTTT,TRBJ1-5,NA,once,TRBV5-1
CSSVLGDTEAFF,TGCAGCTCGGTTCTCGGGGATACTGAAGCTTTCTTT,TRBJ1-1,NA,NA,TRBV29-1
CASSLAPGGKLFF,TGTGCCAGCAGCTTGGCACCGGGGGGAAAACTGTTTTTT,TRBJ1-4,NA,NA,TRBV5-6
CASSPQGGGTEAFF,TGTGCCAGCAGCCCACAGGGAGGGGGAACTGAAGCTTTCTTT,TRBJ1-1,NA,NA,TRBV27
CASSEGGGADSYGYTF,TGTGCCAGCAGTGAAGGTGGGGGGGCAGACTCCTATGGCTACACCTTC,TRBJ1-2,NA,NA,TRBV2
CARYQPQGFISYEQYF,TGTGCCAGGTACCAACCCCAGGGGTTTATCTCCTACGAGCAGTACTTC,TRBJ2-7,NA,NA,TRBV5-5
CASSIRGQGKETQYF,TGTGCCAGTAGTATACGGGGACAGGGAAAAGAGACCCAGTACTTC,TRBJ2-5,TRBD1,NA,TRBV19
CASSLYTLTKRFF,TGTGCCAGCAGTTTATACACCCTAACCAAGCGGTTCTTC,TRBJ2-1,NA,NA,TRBV28
CASRLAGGGGEQFF,TGTGCCAGCAGACTAGCGGGAGGGGGGGGTGAGCAGTTCTTC,TRBJ2-1,TRBD2,NA,TRBV6-6
CASSLRDRGPVGYGYTF,TGCGCCAGCAGCCTCCGGGACAGGGGGCCGGTAGGCTATGGCTACACCTTC,TRBJ1-2,TRBD1,NA,TRBV5-1
CAGQGSPNNEQFF,TGTGCCGGTCAGGGTAGTCCCAACAATGAGCAGTTCTTC,TRBJ2-1,NA,NA,TRBV18
CASSKGAHHSGNTIYF,TGTGCCAGCAGCAAAGGGGCACATCACTCTGGAAACACCATATATTTT,TRBJ1-3,NA,once,TRBV21-1
CASGPPTALTSGRRANTGELFF,TGTGCTAGTGGTCCCCCAACGGCCCTGACTAGCGGGAGACGCGCGAACACCGGGGAGCTGTTTTTT,TRBJ2-2,TRBD2,once,TRBV12-5
CASSVEPGAYQPQHF,TGTGCCAGCAGCGTAGAACCAGGGGCTTATCAGCCCCAGCATTTT,TRBJ1-5,NA,few,TRBV9
CASSQDSRNTIYF,TGTGCCAGCAGCCAGGACAGTAGGAACACCATATATTTT,TRBJ1-3,NA,few,TRBV3-1/TRBV3-2
CASKLGGTGSYEQYF,TGTGCCAGCAAATTGGGCGGGACAGGGTCCTACGAGCAGTACTTC,TRBJ2-7,TRBD1,NA,TRBV6-5
CASSPNLEGGYGYTF,TGTGCCAGCTCACCAAACCTTGAGGGCGGCTATGGCTACACCTTC,TRBJ1-2,NA,NA,TRBV18
CASSLGSGGGNQPQHF,TGTGCCAGCAGCTTAGGATCCGGAGGGGGCAATCAGCCCCAGCATTTT,TRBJ1-5,NA,NA,TRBV7-8
CASSPMLRDSVPEETQYF,TGTGCCAGCAGCCCCATGCTCCGGGACAGTGTACCAGAAGAGACCCAGTACTTC,TRBJ2-5,TRBD1,NA,TRBV7-9
CASVMVANTGELFF,TGTGCCAGCGTTATGGTAGCGAACACCGGGGAGCTGTTTTTT,TRBJ2-2,NA,NA,TRBV11-2
CASSWTGDQETQYF,TGCGCCAGCAGCTGGACAGGGGATCAAGAGACCCAGTACTTC,TRBJ2-5,TRBD1,NA,TRBV5-1
CASSYTGTPRGNTIYF,TGTGCCAGCAGCTACACCGGGACTCCAAGGGGAAACACCATATATTTT,TRBJ1-3,NA,NA,TRBV5-5
CASSQSTGNNEQFF,TGCGCCAGCAGCCAGTCGACAGGGAACAATGAGCAGTTCTTC,TRBJ2-1,TRBD1,NA,TRBV4-3
CASSRGTSGAAGTGELFF,TGTGCCAGCAGCCGCGGGACTAGCGGTGCGGCGGGCACCGGGGAGCTGTTTTTT,TRBJ2-2,TRBD2,NA,TRBV11-2
CATPRQGRDF,TGTGCCACCCCCCGACAGGGACGGGACTTC,TRBJ2-7,TRBD1,NA,TRBV28
CAWSVFPTAFGSGNTIYF,TGTGCCTGGAGTGTTTTCCCCACTGCCTTTGGCTCTGGAAACACCATATATTTT,TRBJ1-3,NA,NA,TRBV30
CASSLELLRGGTDTQYF,TGTGCCAGCAGCTTAGAGCTTTTGCGCGGCGGGACAGATACGCAGTATTTT,TRBJ2-3,NA,few,TRBV7-2
CASSGTGGPANYGYTF,TGCGCCAGCTCCGGGACAGGGGGTCCCGCTAACTATGGCTACACCTTC,TRBJ1-2,TRBD1,NA,TRBV5-1
CASSQLIASLEQYF,TGCGCCAGCAGCCAACTTATAGCGAGCCTGGAGCAGTACTTC,TRBJ2-7,NA,NA,TRBV4-1
CASSPADGDYGYTF,TGTGCCAGCAGCCCAGCGGACGGTGACTATGGCTACACCTTC,TRBJ1-2,NA,few,TRBV4-2
CASGRGDRGKNYGYTF,TGTGCCAGCGGTCGGGGTGACAGGGGTAAAAACTATGGCTACACCTTC,TRBJ1-2,TRBD1,few,TRBV2
CASSRTTRNTEAFF,TGTGCCAGCAGCCGGACAACCCGTAACACTGAAGCTTTCTTT,TRBJ1-1,NA,NA,TRBV5-8
CASSQGSRVAGNTIYF,TGCGCCAGCAGCCAAGGTTCGAGGGTCGCTGGAAACACCATATATTTT,TRBJ1-3,NA,NA,TRBV4-3
CASSFLGQGLNYGYTF,TGCGCCAGCAGCTTCCTTGGACAGGGACTCAACTATGGCTACACCTTC,TRBJ1-2,TRBD1,NA,TRBV5-1
CASSQAGDQPQHF,TGTGCCAGCAGCCAAGCAGGGGATCAGCCCCAGCATTTT,TRBJ1-5,NA,NA,TRBV14
CASSLGGWGRPYEQYF,TGTGCCAGCAGTTTAGGGGGCTGGGGCAGGCCTTACGAGCAGTACTTC,TRBJ2-7,NA,once,TRBV28
CASSDGRGAYYGYTF,TGTGCCAGTAGTGATGGCCGCGGGGCTTACTATGGCTACACCTTC,TRBJ1-2,NA,NA,TRBV19
CASSLSRPRGSRDNEQFF,TGTGCCAGCAGTTTATCGCGCCCCCGGGGTAGTCGAGACAATGAGCAGTTCTTC,TRBJ2-1,NA,NA,TRBV27
CASSSPTGLTGELFF,TGTGCCAGCAGCTCCCCGACAGGGCTTACCGGGGAGCTGTTTTTT,TRBJ2-2,TRBD1,NA,TRBV7-9